The T cell receptor beta chain under discussion was sequenced for a study of cytomegalovirus exposure and HLA in healthy donors. Study in general: Of some 360 genotyped donors, roughly 86% clustered with self-reported Caucasian donors.

Overall study findings and caveats: Presence/absence analyses supposed approximately even sequencing depth among donors.

Concerning this clone itself: Its antigen remains unknown.

PCR involved 60 Vbeta and 13 Jbeta primers. Profiled with immunoSEQ multiplex PCR; TCRdb holds only in-frame clones, not every one. The profile shows 160,000 or so clones, approximately 80% of them singletons. The sequencing input was PBMCs. This receptor was taken from a woman between 18 and 30 years old in good health and CMV-seronegative.

The CDR3 region has the DNA TGCGCCAGCAGCTTCGGGGGAGAAACTTCTGGGGCCAACGTCCTGACTTTC. It specifies CASSFGGETSGANVLTF. The rearrangement links TRBV5-1 to TRBJ2-6; tentative D call: TRBD2 (6 bases). The CDR3 is 17 residues long. The germline V gene has CDR1 SGHRS and CDR2 YFSETQ. Trimming took off 2 bases at V and 1 base at J, with 13 bases between the two ends.